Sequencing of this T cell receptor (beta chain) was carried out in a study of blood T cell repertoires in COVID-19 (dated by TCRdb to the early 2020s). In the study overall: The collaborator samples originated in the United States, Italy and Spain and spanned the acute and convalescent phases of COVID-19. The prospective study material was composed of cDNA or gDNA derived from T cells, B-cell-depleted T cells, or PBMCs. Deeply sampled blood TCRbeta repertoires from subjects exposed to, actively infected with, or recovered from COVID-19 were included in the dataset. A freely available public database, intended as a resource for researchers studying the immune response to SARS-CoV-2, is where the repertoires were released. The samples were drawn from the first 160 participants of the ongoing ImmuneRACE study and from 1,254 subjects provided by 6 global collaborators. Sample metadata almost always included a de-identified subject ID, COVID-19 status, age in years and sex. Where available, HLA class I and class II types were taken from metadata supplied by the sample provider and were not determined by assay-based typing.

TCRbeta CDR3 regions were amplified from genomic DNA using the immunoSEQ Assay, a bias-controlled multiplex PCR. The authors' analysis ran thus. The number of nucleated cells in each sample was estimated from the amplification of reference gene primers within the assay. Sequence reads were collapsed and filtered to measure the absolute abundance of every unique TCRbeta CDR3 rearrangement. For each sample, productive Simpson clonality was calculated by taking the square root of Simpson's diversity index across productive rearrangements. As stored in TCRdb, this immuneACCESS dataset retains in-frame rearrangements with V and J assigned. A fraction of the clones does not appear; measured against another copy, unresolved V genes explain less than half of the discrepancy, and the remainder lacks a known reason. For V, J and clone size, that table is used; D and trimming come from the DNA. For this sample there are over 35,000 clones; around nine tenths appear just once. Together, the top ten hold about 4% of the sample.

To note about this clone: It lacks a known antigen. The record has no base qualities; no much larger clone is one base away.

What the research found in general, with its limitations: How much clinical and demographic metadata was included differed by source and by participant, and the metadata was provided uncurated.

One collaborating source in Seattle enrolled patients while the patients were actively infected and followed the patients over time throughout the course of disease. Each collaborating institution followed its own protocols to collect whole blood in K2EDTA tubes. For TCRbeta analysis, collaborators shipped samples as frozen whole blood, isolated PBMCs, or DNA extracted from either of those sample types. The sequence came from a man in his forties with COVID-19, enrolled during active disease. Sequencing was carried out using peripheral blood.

The DNA is TGTGCCAGCAGCCTCGGACAGAAACTGTTTTTT. Its product reads: CASSLGQKLFF. In this chain, TRBV12-3 or TRBV12-4 is recombined with TRBJ1-4; matching of 6 bases hints at TRBD1 as the D gene. The CDR3 holds 11 amino acids from the cysteine to the phenylalanine. CDR3 DNA only is kept here, 33 bases in frame from base 1. V gives up 6 bases and J gives up 11 bases, and the segment between their germline ends measures 10 bases.